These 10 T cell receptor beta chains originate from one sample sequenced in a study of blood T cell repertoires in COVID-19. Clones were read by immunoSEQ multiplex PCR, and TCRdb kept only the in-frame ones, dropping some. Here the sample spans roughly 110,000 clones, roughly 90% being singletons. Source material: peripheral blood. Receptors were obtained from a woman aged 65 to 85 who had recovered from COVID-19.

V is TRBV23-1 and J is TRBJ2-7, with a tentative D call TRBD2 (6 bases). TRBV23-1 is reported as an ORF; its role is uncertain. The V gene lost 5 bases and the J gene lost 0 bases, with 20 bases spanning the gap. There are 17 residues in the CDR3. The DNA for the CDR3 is TGCGCCAGCAGTGAACGAGCCCCTGAGCGGGCCTCCTACGAGCAGTACTTC. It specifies CASSERAPERASYEQYF.

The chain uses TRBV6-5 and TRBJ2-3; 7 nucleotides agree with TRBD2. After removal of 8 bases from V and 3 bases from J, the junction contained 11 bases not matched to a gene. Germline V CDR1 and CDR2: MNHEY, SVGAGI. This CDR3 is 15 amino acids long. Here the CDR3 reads CASGPFQAGTDTQYF. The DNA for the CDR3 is TGTGCCAGCGGCCCCTTTCAAGCGGGAACAGATACGCAGTATTTT.

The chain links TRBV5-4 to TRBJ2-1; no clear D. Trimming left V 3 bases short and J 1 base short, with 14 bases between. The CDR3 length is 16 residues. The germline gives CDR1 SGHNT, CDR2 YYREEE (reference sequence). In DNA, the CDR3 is TGTGCCAGCAGCTCCCTTCTAATGAAATCCTACAATGAGCAGTTCTTC. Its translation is CASSSLLMKSYNEQFF.

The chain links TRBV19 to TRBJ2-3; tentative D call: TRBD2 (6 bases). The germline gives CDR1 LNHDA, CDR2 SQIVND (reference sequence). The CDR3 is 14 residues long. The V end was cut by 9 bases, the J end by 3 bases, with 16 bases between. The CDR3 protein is CASRTPAGTDTQYF. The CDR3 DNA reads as TGTGCCAGCAGGACCCCGGCGGGAACAGATACGCAGTATTTT.

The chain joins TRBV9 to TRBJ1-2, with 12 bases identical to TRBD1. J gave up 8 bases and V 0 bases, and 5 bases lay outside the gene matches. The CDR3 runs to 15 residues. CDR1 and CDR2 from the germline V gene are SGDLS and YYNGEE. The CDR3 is CASSVAGTGGRGYTF. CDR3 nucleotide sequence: TGTGCCAGCAGCGTAGCCGGGACAGGGGGCCGGGGCTACACCTTC.

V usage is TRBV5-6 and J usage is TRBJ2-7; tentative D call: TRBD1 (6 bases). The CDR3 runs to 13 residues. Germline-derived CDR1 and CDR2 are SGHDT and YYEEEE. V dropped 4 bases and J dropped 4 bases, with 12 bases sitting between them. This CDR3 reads CASSPGHAYEQYF. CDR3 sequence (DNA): TGTGCCAGCAGCCCGGGACACGCATACGAGCAGTACTTC.

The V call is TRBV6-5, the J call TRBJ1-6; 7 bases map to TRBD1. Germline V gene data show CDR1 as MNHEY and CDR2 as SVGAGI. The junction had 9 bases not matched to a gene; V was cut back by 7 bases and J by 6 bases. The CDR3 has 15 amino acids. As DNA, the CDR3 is TGTGCCAGCACCCGACAGGGAGTTTCTAATTCACCCCTCCACTTT. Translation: CASTRQGVSNSPLHF.

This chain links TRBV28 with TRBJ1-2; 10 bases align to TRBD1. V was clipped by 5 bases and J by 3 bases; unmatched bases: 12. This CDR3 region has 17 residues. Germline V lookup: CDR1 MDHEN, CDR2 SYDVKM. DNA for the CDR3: TGTGCCAGCAGTCCTCGGCCGGGACAGGGGCTACACTATGGCTACACCTTC. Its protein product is CASSPRPGQGLHYGYTF.

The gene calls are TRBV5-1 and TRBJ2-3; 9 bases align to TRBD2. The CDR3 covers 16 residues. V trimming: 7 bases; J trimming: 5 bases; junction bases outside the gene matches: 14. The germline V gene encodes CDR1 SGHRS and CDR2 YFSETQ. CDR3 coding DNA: TGCGCCAGCGCACTCTTACCGGGACTAGCAGGAGATACGCAGTATTTT. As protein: CASALLPGLAGDTQYF.

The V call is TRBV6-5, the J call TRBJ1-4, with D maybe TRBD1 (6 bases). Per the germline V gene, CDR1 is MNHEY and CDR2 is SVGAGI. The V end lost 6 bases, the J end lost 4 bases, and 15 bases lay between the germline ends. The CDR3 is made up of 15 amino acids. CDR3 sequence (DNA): TGTGCCAGCAGCCTCAGGGGTCCTCATAATGAAAAACTGTTTTTT. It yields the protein CASSLRGPHNEKLFF.